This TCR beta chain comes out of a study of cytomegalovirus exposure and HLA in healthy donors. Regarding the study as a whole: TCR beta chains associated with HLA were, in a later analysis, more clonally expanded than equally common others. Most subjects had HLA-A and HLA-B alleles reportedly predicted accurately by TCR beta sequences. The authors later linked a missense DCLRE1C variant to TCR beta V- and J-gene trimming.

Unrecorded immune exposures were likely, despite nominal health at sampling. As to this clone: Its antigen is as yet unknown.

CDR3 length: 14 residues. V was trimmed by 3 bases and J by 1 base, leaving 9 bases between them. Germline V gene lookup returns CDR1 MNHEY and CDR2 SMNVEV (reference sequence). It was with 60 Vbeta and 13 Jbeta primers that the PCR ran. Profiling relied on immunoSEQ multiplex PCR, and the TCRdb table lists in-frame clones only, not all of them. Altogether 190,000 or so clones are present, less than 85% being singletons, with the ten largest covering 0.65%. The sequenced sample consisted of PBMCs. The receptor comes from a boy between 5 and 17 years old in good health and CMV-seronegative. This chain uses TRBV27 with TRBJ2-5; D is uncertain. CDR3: CASSLAPIQETQYF. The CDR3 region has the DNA TGTGCCAGCAGTTTGGCCCCCATCCAAGAGACCCAGTACTTC.